The rows below give T cell receptor beta chains drawn from one sample of a study of blood T cell repertoires in COVID-19. Profiling relied on immunoSEQ multiplex PCR, and the TCRdb table lists in-frame clones only, not all of them. The table includes approximately 140,000 clones, under 80% detected once. The specimen was peripheral blood. These receptors came from a man aged 80 or over with acute or convalescent COVID-19. The CDR3 runs from the conserved cysteine through the conserved F or W. D genes are given only for firm matches. Clone size appears in some rows only: once, few, many, or a class for an expanded clone.

>TRBV29-1|.|.|TRBJ1-3
TGCAGCGTTAACAGCCCCTCAATCGACTCTGGAAACACCATATATTTT
CSVNSPSIDSGNTIYF
>TRBV7-9|.|.|TRBJ2-3
TGTGCCAGCAGCCTGGGACGACAGGTTAGCACAGATACGCAGTATTTT
CASSLGRQVSTDTQYF
>TRBV30|TRBD1|few|TRBJ1-6
TGTGCCGGGGGACGGACAGGGTATAATTCACCCCTCCACTTT
CAGGRTGYNSPLHF
>TRBV28|.|.|TRBJ1-4
TGTGCCAGCAGGCAGGGTGGTAATGAAAAACTGTTTTTT
CASRQGGNEKLFF
>TRBV9|.|.|TRBJ2-7
TGTGCCAGCAGCGTAGGGCGGCTGAGCTCCTACGAGCAGTACTTC
CASSVGRLSSYEQYF
>TRBV18|.|.|TRBJ2-2
TGTGCCAGCTCACCACGGGGAACGGGGGACACCGGGGAGCTGTTTTTT
CASSPRGTGDTGELFF
>TRBV5-4|.|.|TRBJ2-3
TGTGCCAGCAGCTTGGGGCTTAGCACAGATACGCAGTATTTT
CASSLGLSTDTQYF
>TRBV6-2/TRBV6-3|.|few|TRBJ1-2
TGTGCCAGCAGTTACGCACCGACAGGTCGCAGGGGCTACACCTTC
CASSYAPTGRRGYTF
>TRBV7-2|TRBD1|.|TRBJ1-5
TGTGCCAGCAGCCAGGTGGGCGGGACAGTCCTTCACCCCCAGCATTTT
CASSQVGGTVLHPQHF
>TRBV7-9|.|.|TRBJ1-4
TGTGCCAGCAGCTTGGGCGTCACTAATGAAAAACTGTTTTTT
CASSLGVTNEKLFF
>TRBV19|TRBD1|.|TRBJ2-7
TGTGCCAGTAGTATCAGCGACAGGGGATCCTACGAGCAGTACTTC
CASSISDRGSYEQYF
>TRBV7-2|TRBD1|.|TRBJ2-3
TGTGCCAGCAGCTTAGTCCGGGACAGGGTGCCTCGGGATACGCAGTATTTT
CASSLVRDRVPRDTQYF
>TRBV9|.|once|TRBJ2-2
TGTGCCAGCAGCGTAGCTCCAGGGGGGACGGCCGGGGAGCTGTTTTTT
CASSVAPGGTAGELFF
>TRBV10-1|.|.|TRBJ1-4
TGCGCCAGCAGTGTATCTCTAGGCAGTGAAAAACTGTTTTTT
CASSVSLGSEKLFF
>TRBV5-1|TRBD1|once|TRBJ1-2
TGCGCCAGCAGCTCGACAGGGGATAATTCTGGCTACACCTTC
CASSSTGDNSGYTF
>TRBV6-1|TRBD2|.|TRBJ2-2
TGTGCCAGCAGTGGGCCCCCGGGGCGGGGGAACGCCGGGGAGCTGTTTTTT
CASSGPPGRGNAGELFF
>TRBV5-4|TRBD2|.|TRBJ2-7
TGTGCCAGCAGCTCGCAGAGACTAGCGTCCCACGAGCAGTACTTC
CASSSQRLASHEQYF
>TRBV5-6|TRBD1|.|TRBJ1-5
TGTGCCAGCAGCTTGGGACAGGGGGCTTGGAATCAGCCCCAGCATTTT
CASSLGQGAWNQPQHF
>TRBV5-6|.|.|TRBJ2-5
TGTGCCAGCAGCTGGATGGGGGCCGGAGAGACCCAGTACTTC
CASSWMGAGETQYF
>TRBV7-9|TRBD1|few|TRBJ1-1
TGTGCCAGCAGCACTACTCGACAGGGGAACACTGAAGCTTTCTTT
CASSTTRQGNTEAFF
>TRBV12-3/TRBV12-4|.|.|TRBJ1-3
TGTGCCAGCAGTCCCTCCCCAAACACCATATATTTT
CASSPSPNTIYF
>TRBV4-3|TRBD1|.|TRBJ2-2
TGCGCCAGCAGTCTCGGGACAGCGAACACCGGGGAGCTGTTTTTT
CASSLGTANTGELFF
>TRBV24-1|.|few|TRBJ1-5
TGTGCCACCAGCCAGAGCAATCAGCCCCAGCATTTT
CATSQSNQPQHF
>TRBV5-4|TRBD1|.|TRBJ1-1
TGTGCCAGCAGCTTCCGGGACAGGGACACTGAAGCTTTCTTT
CASSFRDRDTEAFF
>TRBV7-2|.|once|TRBJ2-1
TGTGCCAGCAGCTTAGGGCTAGCATTTAGTGAGCAGTTCTTC
CASSLGLAFSEQFF
>TRBV7-2|.|.|TRBJ2-7
TGTGCCAGCAGCGCCCCCCGAGCTCGCGGCTACGAGCAGTACTTC
CASSAPRARGYEQYF
>TRBV20-1|.|.|TRBJ1-5
TGCAGTGCTAGTCATCCGAGGTCCCACATGGGCCAGCATTTT
CSASHPRSHMGQHF
>TRBV28|TRBD1|.|TRBJ1-1
TGTGCCAGCAACACAGGGGCGCGTGAAGCTTTCTTT
CASNTGAREAFF